This T cell receptor (beta chain) came from a study of T cell responses to AZD1222 COVID-19 vaccine. CDR1 is MGHRA and CDR2 is YSYEKL in the germline V gene. Trimming stripped 2 bases from V and 3 bases from J, with 11 bases between. This CDR3 spans 14 amino acids. Assay: immunoSEQ multiplex PCR; the TCRdb copy retains only in-frame clones and omits some. The top ten hold more than 25% of the sample, which has about 83,000 clones, approximately 90% seen once. This chain connects TRBV4-1 to TRBJ2-7; no definite D call. The clonotype was recovered from an adult who received the AZD1222 COVID-19 vaccine. Sequenced material: peripheral blood, taken 28 days after the second AZD1222 dose. The CDR3 DNA is TGCGCCAGCAGCCAATCAACAGTTGACTACGAGCAGTACTTC. Translated, it gives CASSQSTVDYEQYF.